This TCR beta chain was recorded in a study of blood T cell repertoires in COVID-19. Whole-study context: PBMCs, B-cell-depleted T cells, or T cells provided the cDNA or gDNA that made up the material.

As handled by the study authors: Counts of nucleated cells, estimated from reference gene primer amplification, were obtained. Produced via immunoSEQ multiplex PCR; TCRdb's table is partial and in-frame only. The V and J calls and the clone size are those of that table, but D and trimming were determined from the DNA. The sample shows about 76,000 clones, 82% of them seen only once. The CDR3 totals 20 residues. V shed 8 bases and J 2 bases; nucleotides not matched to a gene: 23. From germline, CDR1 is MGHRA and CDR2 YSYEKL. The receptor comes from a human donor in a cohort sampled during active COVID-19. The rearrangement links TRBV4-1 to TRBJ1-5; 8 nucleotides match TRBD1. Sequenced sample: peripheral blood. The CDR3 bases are TGCGCCAGCGCGCCTTACCCGACAGGGGCGACAACTGGTGGCAATCAGCCCCAGCATTTT. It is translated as CASAPYPTGATTGGNQPQHF.